This TCR beta chain was sequenced in a study of T cells in Graves' hyperthyroidism and ophthalmopathy. The study's findings and limits: From stable hyperthyroidism, ophthalmopathy was set apart by a 13 V-J model.

This clonotype has a count of ten or more. No antigen is known for it. RNA transcripts yielded amplified TCR beta CDR3 regions. The HTBI primer set served for first-round RT-PCR of the TCR CDR3. TCRdb re-called the multiplex PCR reads with MiXCR, one entry per CDR3 protein. Altogether 250,000 or so distinct CDR3 sequences are present, more than 14% being singletons, with the ten largest covering about 14%. Patients between 18 and 65 years old had hyperthyroidism, newly diagnosed and lasting under 2 months. Clinical symptoms, serum thyroxine, TRAb, thyroid ultrasound and orbital computed tomography established diagnosis. The PBMCs studied were ones that came from 8.5 to 10 ml fresh peripheral blood. This CDR3 has 14 amino acids. Germline V gene lookup returns CDR1 LNHNV and CDR2 YYDKDF (reference sequence). The V end was cut by 0 bases, the J end by 5 bases, with 10 bases between.

This chain joins TRBV15 and TRBJ2-5; TRBD2 is a possible D gene (5 bases). The TCR was taken from a woman aged 40 to 50 with Graves' hyperthyroidism that later progressed to Graves' ophthalmopathy. Source material: blood. The CDR3 region is CATSRDRGVETQYF. The CDR3 DNA follows: TGTGCCACCAGCAGAGATCGGGGAGTGGAGACCCAGTACTTC.